This TCR beta chain originates from a study of graft-versus-host responses after intestinal transplantation. Across the study: The transplants performed in recipients were multivisceral, liver-intestinal, or isolated intestinal. For around three years after anti-thymocyte globulin induction, all recipients took tacrolimus and steroids.

Profiling relied on immunoSEQ multiplex PCR, and the TCRdb table lists in-frame clones only, not all of them. The sample records under 30,000 clones, 80% to 95% being singletons. Trimming stripped 6 bases from V and 8 bases from J, with 7 bases between. Germline CDR1 and CDR2: SNHLY and FYNNEI. The CDR3 extends over 10 amino acids. This rearrangement joins TRBV2 to TRBJ1-1, with D uncertain. Sequenced here: PBMCs, sampled 18 days after transplant. This TCR was sampled from a human patient who received an intestinal transplant, so some T cells may come from the graft donor. CDR3 residues: CASSYSEAFF. The CDR3 coding sequence is TGTGCCAGCAGCTATTCAGAAGCTTTCTTT.